This T cell receptor beta chain was documented in a study of beta chain features in type 1 diabetes. Study background: Cell yields, gender and age were comparable in patients and healthy donors. Researchers looked at roughly 110 million sorted cells across all samples.

Broader study findings: Across all four CD4+ subsets, people with type 1 diabetes showed modestly shorter TCRB CDR3s. The study left unresolved whether HLA type influences TCRB rearrangement.

With 6 bases removed from V and 3 bases from J, the gap between germline ends came to 10 bases. CDR1 and CDR2 (germline): MNHEY, SMNVEV (reference sequence). The CDR3 spans 13 residues. Expressed TCRB transcripts were sequenced, since all the RNA that had been isolated was reverse transcribed. Sequencing used immunoSEQ multiplex PCR; TCRdb keeps in-frame clones, though not all of them. The sample consists of 600,000 to 700,000 clones, around 11% of them appearing once. The table lists this clone with a few counts. Antigen specificity is unknown. The source material was naive CD4+ T cells from blood. This sequence originates from a man aged 30-40 years with type 1 diabetes. This rearrangement joins TRBV27 to TRBJ2-3; D gene uncertain. CDR3 residues: CASRFVSTDTQYF. CDR3 coding DNA: TGTGCCAGCAGATTCGTGAGTACAGATACGCAGTATTTT.